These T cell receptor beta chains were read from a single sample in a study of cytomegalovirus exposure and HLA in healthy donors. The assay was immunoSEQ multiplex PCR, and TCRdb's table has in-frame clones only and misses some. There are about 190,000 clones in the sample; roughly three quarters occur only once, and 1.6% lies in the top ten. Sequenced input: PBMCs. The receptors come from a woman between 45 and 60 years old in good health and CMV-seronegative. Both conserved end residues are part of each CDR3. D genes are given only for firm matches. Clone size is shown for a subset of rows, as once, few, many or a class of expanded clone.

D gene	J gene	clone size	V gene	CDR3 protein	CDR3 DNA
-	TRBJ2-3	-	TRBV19	CASSMILERVTQYF	TGTGCCAGTAGTATGATCCTAGAGAGGGTAACGCAGTATTTT
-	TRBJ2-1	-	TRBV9	CASSATVTMGEQFF	TGTGCCAGCAGCGCGACAGTAACTATGGGGGAGCAGTTCTTC
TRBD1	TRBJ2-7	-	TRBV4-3	CASSQDPGQGIRNPYEQYF	TGCGCCAGCAGCCAGGATCCGGGACAGGGGATCCGAAATCCCTACGAGCAGTACTTC
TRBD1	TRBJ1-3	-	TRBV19	CASSIGTASGNTIYF	TGTGCCAGTAGTATCGGGACAGCCTCTGGAAACACCATATATTTT
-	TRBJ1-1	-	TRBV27	CASSFQSGNTEAFF	TGTGCCAGCAGTTTCCAGTCGGGTAACACTGAAGCTTTCTTT
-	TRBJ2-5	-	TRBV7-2	CASSGPPRTQYF	TGTGCCAGCAGTGGCCCGCCCAGGACCCAGTACTTC
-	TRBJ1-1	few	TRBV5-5	CASSFRGSTEAFF	TGTGCCAGCAGCTTTAGAGGGAGTACTGAAGCTTTCTTT
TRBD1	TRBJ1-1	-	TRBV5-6	CASSLAPTGGHTEAFF	TGTGCCAGCAGCTTGGCCCCGACAGGGGGCCACACTGAAGCTTTCTTT
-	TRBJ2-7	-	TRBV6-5	CASSLLRDKPYEQYF	TGTGCCAGCTCACTACTCCGGGACAAACCCTACGAGCAGTACTTC
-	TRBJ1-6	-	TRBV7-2	CASSLGQKDNSPLHF	TGTGCCAGCAGCTTAGGACAGAAAGATAATTCACCCCTCCACTTT
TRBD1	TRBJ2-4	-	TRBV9	CASSAGQVGNIQYF	TGTGCCAGCAGCGCCGGACAGGTTGGGAACATTCAGTACTTC
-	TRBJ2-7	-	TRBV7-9	CASSLRGSGDTEQYF	TGTGCCAGCAGCTTACGCGGGTCTGGGGATACCGAGCAGTACTTC
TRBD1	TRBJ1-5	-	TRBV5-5	CASSLDRGSGPQHF	TGTGCCAGCAGCTTAGACAGGGGTTCAGGGCCCCAGCATTTT
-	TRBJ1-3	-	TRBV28	CASSLRVMAGNTIYF	TGTGCCAGCAGTTTACGAGTGATGGCTGGAAACACCATATATTTT
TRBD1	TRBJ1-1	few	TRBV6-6	CASSLIGGHAFF	TGTGCCAGCAGCCTTATAGGGGGCCACGCTTTCTTT
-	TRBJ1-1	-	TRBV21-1	CASSKEIRDRGRRVAEAFF	TGTGCCAGCAGCAAAGAGATCCGGGACAGGGGCCGCCGGGTGGCTGAAGCTTTCTTT
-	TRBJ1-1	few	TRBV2	CAASYFTEAFF	TGTGCCGCCTCATACTTTACTGAAGCTTTCTTT
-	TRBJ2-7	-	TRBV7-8	CASSLEKGSSYEQYF	TGTGCCAGCAGCTTAGAAAAGGGGTCCTCCTACGAGCAGTACTTC
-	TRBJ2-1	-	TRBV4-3	CASSQLTGGRDEQFF	TGCGCCAGCAGCCAACTAACCGGGGGGCGGGATGAGCAGTTCTTC
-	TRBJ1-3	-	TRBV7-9	CASSPQGTGNTIYF	TGTGCCAGCAGCCCTCAGGGGACTGGAAACACCATATATTTT
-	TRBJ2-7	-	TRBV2	CSSSEGAYEQYF	TGTTCCAGCAGTGAAGGGGCATACGAGCAGTACTTC
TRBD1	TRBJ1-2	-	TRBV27	CASGSLGQGNRHGYTF	TGTGCCAGCGGATCGTTGGGACAGGGGAATAGACATGGCTACACCTTC
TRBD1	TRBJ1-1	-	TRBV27	CASSPHRGMDTEAFF	TGTGCCAGCAGTCCACACAGGGGGATGGACACTGAAGCTTTCTTT
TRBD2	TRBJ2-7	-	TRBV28	CASSLAAPGSRGGLYEQYF	TGTGCCAGCAGTTTGGCCGCGCCGGGGTCCCGCGGGGGGTTGTACGAGCAGTACTTC
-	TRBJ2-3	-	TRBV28	CASSPEGIPDTQYF	TGTGCCAGCAGCCCGGAGGGTATCCCAGATACGCAGTATTTT
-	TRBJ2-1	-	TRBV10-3	CAIIGEEQFF	TGTGCCATCATCGGGGAGGAGCAGTTCTTC
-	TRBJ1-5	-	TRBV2	CASSPDSNQPQHF	TGTGCCAGCAGCCCAGATAGCAATCAGCCCCAGCATTTT
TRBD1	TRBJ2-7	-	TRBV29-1	CSVRQGVYEQYF	TGCAGCGTCAGACAGGGGGTCTACGAGCAGTACTTC
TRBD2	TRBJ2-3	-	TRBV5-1	CASSLGLAGTFDTDTQYF	TGCGCCAGCAGCTTGGGGCTAGCGGGGACCTTTGACACAGATACGCAGTATTTT
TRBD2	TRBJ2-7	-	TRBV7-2	CASSSRLAGGPEQYF	TGTGCCAGCAGCTCCCGACTAGCGGGAGGGCCCGAGCAGTACTTC
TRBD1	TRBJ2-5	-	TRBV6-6	CASSYSGQGRETQYF	TGTGCCAGCAGTTACTCGGGACAGGGCCGAGAGACCCAGTACTTC
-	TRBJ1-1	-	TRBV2	CASSEARVYEAFF	TGTGCCAGCAGTGAAGCCAGGGTCTATGAAGCTTTCTTT
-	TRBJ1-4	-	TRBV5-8	CASSLGGPQEKLFF	TGTGCCAGCAGCTTAGGGGGACCTCAAGAAAAACTGTTTTTT
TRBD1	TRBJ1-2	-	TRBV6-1	CASSVPGGAGYTF	TGTGCCAGCAGTGTTCCAGGGGGCGCGGGCTACACCTTC
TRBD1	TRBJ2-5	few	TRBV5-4	CASSLGDRRETQYF	TGTGCCAGCAGCTTAGGGGACAGGCGAGAGACCCAGTACTTC